This T cell receptor beta chain was obtained from a study of blood T cell repertoires in COVID-19. Across the whole study: Acute-phase and convalescent COVID-19 samples originated in the United States, Italy and Spain. T cells, B-cell-depleted T cells, or PBMCs provided the cDNA or gDNA that served as material.

V was pared by 8 bases and J by 7 bases, with 8 bases of the junction left unmatched. The CDR3 is made up of 13 amino acids. Seattle patients were enrolled during active infection and followed longitudinally. The sample holds one count of this clone. Per the study methods: Estimation of nucleated cell counts was performed using reference gene primer amplification. The method was immunoSEQ multiplex PCR; TCRdb's version includes in-frame clones alone and lacks a portion of them. V, J and clone size were drawn from that table, and D and trimming were deduced from the DNA. The sample has approximately 280,000 clones; 90% are singletons.

The sequenced material came from peripheral blood. The chain couples TRBV12-3 or TRBV12-4 to TRBJ2-1, with 7 bases that match TRBD2. The sequence derives from a woman in her 30s with COVID-19, enrolled during active disease. For the CDR3, the DNA is TGTGCCAGCGCGGGAGAGTATCAGAATGAGCAGTTCTTC. It codes for CASAGEYQNEQFF.